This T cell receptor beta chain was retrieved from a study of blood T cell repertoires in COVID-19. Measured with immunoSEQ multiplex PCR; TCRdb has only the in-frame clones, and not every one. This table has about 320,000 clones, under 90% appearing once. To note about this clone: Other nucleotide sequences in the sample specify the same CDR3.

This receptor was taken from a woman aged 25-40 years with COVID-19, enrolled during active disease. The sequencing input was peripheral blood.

CDR3 bases: TGTGCCAGTAGTATTGGTCAGGGGGAGACCCAGTACTTC. Translation: CASSIGQGETQYF. The V call is TRBV19, the J call TRBJ2-5, with D maybe TRBD1 (6 bases). The V gene's germline CDR1 is LNHDA and CDR2 SQIVND (reference sequence). The V gene lost 3 bases and the J gene lost 5 bases, with 10 bases spanning the gap. CDR3 length: 13 amino acids.